This T cell receptor beta chain comes out of a study of blood T cell repertoires in COVID-19. Source study methods: Estimates of nucleated cell counts were drawn from the amplification of reference gene primers. Libraries were prepared by immunoSEQ multiplex PCR; TCRdb keeps only in-frame clonotypes and omits some of them. V and J calls and clone size are as listed in that table; D and trimming were resolved from the DNA. The table records 350,000 to 400,000 clones, about 90% of them present only once. The germline V gene encodes CDR1 KGHDR and CDR2 SFDVKD. The V end was cut by 3 bases, the J end by 2 bases, with 13 bases between. This CDR3 spans 16 amino acids.

The rearrangement uses TRBV24-1 and TRBJ2-1; the D gene is possibly TRBD2 (5 bases). The specimen was peripheral blood. The receptor was isolated from a woman in her twenties or thirties with COVID-19, enrolled during active disease. The CDR3 region has the DNA TGTGCCACCAGTGATAAAGAGCGGCACCCCTACAATGAGCAGTTCTTC. Its translation: CATSDKERHPYNEQFF.